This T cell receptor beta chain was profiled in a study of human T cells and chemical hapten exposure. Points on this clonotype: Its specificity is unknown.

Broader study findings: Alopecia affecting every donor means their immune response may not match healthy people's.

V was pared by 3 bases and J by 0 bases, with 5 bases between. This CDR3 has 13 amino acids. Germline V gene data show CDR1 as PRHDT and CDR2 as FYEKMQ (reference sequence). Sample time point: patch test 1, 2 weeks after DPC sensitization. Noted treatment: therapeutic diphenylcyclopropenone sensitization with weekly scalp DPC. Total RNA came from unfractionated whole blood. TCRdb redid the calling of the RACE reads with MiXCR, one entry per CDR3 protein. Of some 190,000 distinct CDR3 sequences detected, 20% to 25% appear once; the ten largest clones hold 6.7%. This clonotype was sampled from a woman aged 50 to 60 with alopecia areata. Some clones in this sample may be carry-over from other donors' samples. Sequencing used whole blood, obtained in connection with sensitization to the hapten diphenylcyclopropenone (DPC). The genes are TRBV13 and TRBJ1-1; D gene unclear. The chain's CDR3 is CASSFSVNTEAFF. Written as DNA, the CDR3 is TGTGCCAGCAGCTTTAGCGTGAACACTGAAGCTTTCTTT.